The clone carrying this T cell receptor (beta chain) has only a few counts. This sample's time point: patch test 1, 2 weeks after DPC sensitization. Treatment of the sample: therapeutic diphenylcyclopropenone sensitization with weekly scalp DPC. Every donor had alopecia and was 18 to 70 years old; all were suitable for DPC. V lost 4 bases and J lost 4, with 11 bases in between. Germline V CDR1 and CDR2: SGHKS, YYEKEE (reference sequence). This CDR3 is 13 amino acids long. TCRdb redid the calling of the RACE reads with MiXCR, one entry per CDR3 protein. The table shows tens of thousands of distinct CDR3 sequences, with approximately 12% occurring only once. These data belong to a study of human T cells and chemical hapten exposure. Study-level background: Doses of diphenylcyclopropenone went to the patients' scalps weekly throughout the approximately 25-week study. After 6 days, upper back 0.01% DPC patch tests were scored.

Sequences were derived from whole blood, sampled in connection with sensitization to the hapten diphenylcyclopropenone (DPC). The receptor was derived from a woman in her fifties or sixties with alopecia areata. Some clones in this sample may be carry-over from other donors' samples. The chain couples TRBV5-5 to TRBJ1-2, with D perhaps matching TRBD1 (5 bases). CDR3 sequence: CASSRDVLYGYTF. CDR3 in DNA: TGTGCCAGCAGCCGGGACGTACTCTATGGCTACACCTTC.